The 23 T cell receptor beta chains listed next were all sequenced from one sample in a study of blood T cell repertoires in COVID-19. Clones were sequenced by immunoSEQ multiplex PCR, and TCRdb holds only the in-frame ones, with some missing. Here the sample spans around 200,000 clones, approximately 89% being singletons. The sample taken for sequencing was peripheral blood. The receptors come from a man aged 65 to 79 with acute or convalescent COVID-19.

This chain connects TRBV7-9 to TRBJ2-3, with TRBD2 matching over 7 bases. The CDR3 runs 15 residues. V trimming: 5 bases; J trimming: 1 base; junction bases outside the gene matches: 6. Germline values: CDR1 SEHNR, CDR2 FQNEAQ (reference sequence). CDR3 bases: TGTGCCAGCAGCCTCGCTAGCGGAGGCACAGATACGCAGTATTTT. This codes for CASSLASGGTDTQYF.

The chain is built from TRBV5-6 and TRBJ1-5, with a weak D call TRBD1 (5 bases). The CDR3 is made up of 13 amino acids. Between the trimmed V and J ends, which lost 3 bases and 4 bases, there was a span of 8 bases. Germline CDR1 and CDR2: SGHDT and YYEEEE. This CDR3 reads CASSSGNNQPQHF. CDR3 nucleotides: TGTGCCAGCAGCTCAGGGAATAATCAGCCCCAGCATTTT.

The genes are TRBV6-5 and TRBJ2-7, with 7 bases aligning to TRBD1. Looked up from germline, CDR1 is MNHEY and CDR2 is SVGAGI. The CDR3 extends over 15 amino acids. V lost 4 bases to trimming and J lost 1 base; unmatched junction nucleotides: 7. The CDR3: CASSSPRQGSYEQYF. CDR3 sequence (DNA): TGTGCCAGCAGTTCCCCTCGACAGGGTTCCTACGAGCAGTACTTC.

The rearrangement links TRBV6-2 or TRBV6-3 to TRBJ2-3, with a tentative D call TRBD1 (6 bases). V was clipped by 2 bases and J by 2 bases, with 8 bases between them. Germline V gene sequence: CDR1 MNHEY, CDR2 SVGEGT. CDR3 length equals 14 residues. CDR3 protein: CASSYRDTTDTQYF. The CDR3 bases are TGTGCCAGCAGTTACCGGGACACCACAGATACGCAGTATTTT.

This clone was seen once. The CDR3 DNA reads as TGTGCCAGCAGCAGACAGGGTCCCCACTACGAGCAGTACTTC. It translates to CASSRQGPHYEQYF. The chain is built from TRBV6-1 and TRBJ2-7; 7 nucleotides match TRBD1. In germline, CDR1 is MNHNS, CDR2 SASEGT. This CDR3 is built from 14 residues. V gave up 6 bases and J gave up 3 bases; unmatched junction bases: 8.

This clone came up once. The chain links TRBV18 to TRBJ2-1; D is perhaps TRBD2 (7 bases). This CDR3 is built from 14 residues. The V and J ends lost 2 bases and 6 bases respectively, with 11 bases between them. Per the germline V gene, CDR1 is KGHSH and CDR2 is LQKENI. Here the CDR3 reads CASSPVRGGNEQFF. CDR3 in DNA: TGTGCCAGCTCACCAGTGAGGGGGGGCAATGAGCAGTTCTTC.

J is TRBJ1-5 and V is TRBV6-2 or TRBV6-3, with a weak D call TRBD1 (6 bases). The CDR3 extends over 15 amino acids. Per the germline V gene, CDR1 is MNHEY and CDR2 is SVGEGT. V dropped 5 bases and J dropped 4 bases, with 15 bases sitting between them. The CDR3 reads CASSETGPANQPQHF. Here the CDR3 DNA reads TGTGCCAGCAGTGAGACAGGACCCGCAAATCAGCCCCAGCATTTT.

The chain combines TRBV12-5 with TRBJ1-1; tentative D call: TRBD1 (6 bases). Germline assignment: CDR1 LGHNT and CDR2 FRNRAP. The CDR3 is 17 amino acids. The germline V and J ends were trimmed by 3 bases and 1 base, with 18 bases remaining between them. In nucleotides, the CDR3 is TGTGCTAGTGGTTTTACAATCAACAGGGTATGGAACACTGAAGCTTTCTTT. Its protein product is CASGFTINRVWNTEAFF.

The rearrangement links TRBV27 to TRBJ2-7; 11 bases map to TRBD2. J gave up 0 bases and V 4 bases, and 8 bases lay outside the gene matches. The CDR3 sequence is 17 residues long. Germline-derived CDR1 and CDR2 are MNHEY and SMNVEV (reference sequence). CDR3 protein: CASSSTSGITSSYEQYF. The CDR3 DNA reads as TGTGCCAGCAGTTCGACTAGCGGGATAACCAGCTCCTACGAGCAGTACTTC.

This rearrangement joins TRBV7-2 to TRBJ1-6; D is perhaps TRBD1 (5 bases). The CDR3 is 14 amino acids. Per the germline V gene, CDR1 is SGHTA and CDR2 is FQGNSA. V was trimmed by 5 bases and J by 10 bases, leaving 15 bases between them. The CDR3 loop is CASSPDGTGSPLHF. DNA for the CDR3: TGTGCCAGCAGCCCCGATGGTACAGGATCACCCCTCCACTTT. The whole variable domain, filled in from reference TRBV7-2 and TRBJ1-6, reads GAGVSQSPSNKVTEKGKDVELRCDPISGHTALYWYRQSLGQGLEFLIYFQGNSAPDKSGLPSDRFSAERTGGSVSTLTIQRTQQEDSAVYLCASSPDGTGSPLHFGNGTRLTVT.

V gene TRBV19 combines with J gene TRBJ2-7; the D is unclear. Germline CDR1 LNHDA, CDR2 SQIVND (reference sequence). The CDR3 contains 13 residues. With 3 bases removed from V and 6 bases from J, the gap between germline ends came to 12 bases. The CDR3: CASSMAHRGEQYF. CDR3 DNA sequence: TGTGCCAGTAGTATGGCGCACCGAGGCGAGCAGTACTTC.

The chain combines TRBV5-6 with TRBJ2-7; 7 bases agree with TRBD1. V lost 0 bases to trimming and J lost 3 bases; unmatched junction nucleotides: 3. The CDR3 length is 14 residues. The germline V gene encodes CDR1 SGHDT and CDR2 YYEEEE. In DNA, the CDR3 is TGTGCCAGCAGCTTGGACAGGGGCGGCTACGAGCAGTACTTC. Its protein is CASSLDRGGYEQYF. Full variable domain (rest looked up from reference TRBV5-6 and TRBJ2-7): DAGVTQSPTHLIKTRGQQVTLRCSPKSGHDTVSWYQQALGQGPQFIFQYYEEEERQRGNFPDRFSGHQFPNYSSELNVNALLLGDSALYLCASSLDRGGYEQYFGPGTRLTVT.

This chain's CDR3 is CASSGSPGSYNEQFF. The DNA for the CDR3 is TGTGCCAGCAGCGGGTCCCCGGGCTCCTACAATGAGCAGTTCTTC. The genes are TRBV6-5 and TRBJ2-1, with D hard to call. CDR1 is MNHEY, CDR2 SVGAGI, per germline. The ends were cut back, 6 bases at V and 0 bases at J, with 12 bases in the middle. CDR3 length equals 15 residues.

This chain links TRBV18 with TRBJ2-5, with 13 nucleotides matching TRBD2. The CDR3 has 17 amino acids. The germline CDR1 and CDR2 sequences are KGHSH and LQKENI. V lost 5 bases to trimming and J lost 3 bases; unmatched junction nucleotides: 9. In nucleotides, the CDR3 is TGTGCCAGCTCAGACGGACTAGCGGGAGTGGGGGAAGAGACCCAGTACTTC. Translation: CASSDGLAGVGEETQYF.

The chain is built from TRBV9 and TRBJ2-2; possibly TRBD1 for D (5 bases). The CDR3 covers 16 residues. Between the trimmed V and J ends, which lost 2 bases and 1 base, there was a span of 12 bases. The germline V gene encodes CDR1 SGDLS and CDR2 YYNGEE. The CDR3 coding sequence is TGTGCCAGCAGCGTCCCCGAGCAGGGGAACACCGGGGAGCTGTTTTTT. It specifies CASSVPEQGNTGELFF.

V gene TRBV5-1 combines with J gene TRBJ1-1; D is possibly TRBD1 (6 bases). V lost 1 base and J lost 1, with 8 bases in between. Per germline, CDR1 SGHRS and CDR2 YFSETQ. This CDR3 is built from 14 residues. The DNA of the CDR3 is TGCGCCAGCAGCTTGAAGGACAGGAACACTGAAGCTTTCTTT. It is translated as CASSLKDRNTEAFF. Full variable domain (outside the CDR3, taken from reference TRBV5-1 and TRBJ1-1): KAGVTQTPRYLIKTRGQQVTLSCSPISGHRSVSWYQQTPGQGLQFLFEYFSETQRNKGNFPGRFSGRQFSNSRSEMNVSTLELGDSALYLCASSLKDRNTEAFFGQGTRLTVV.

The chain combines TRBV6-2 or TRBV6-3 with TRBJ1-1; tentatively, D is TRBD1 (6 bases). The V gene lost 0 bases and the J gene lost 5 bases, with 10 bases spanning the gap. The CDR3 covers 14 residues. Germline V lookup: CDR1 MNHEY, CDR2 SVGEGT. Here the CDR3 DNA reads TGTGCCAGCAGTTACTCTTACAGGGAAACTGAAGCTTTCTTT. The encoded protein is CASSYSYRETEAFF.

The table lists this clone with a few counts. This chain links TRBV29-1 with TRBJ1-1; TRBD1 matches 7 bases. This CDR3 has 12 residues. Trimming removed 5 bases from V and 5 bases from J; junction bases left unmatched: 5. Germline assignment: CDR1 SQVTM and CDR2 ANQGSEA. The CDR3 DNA reads as TGCAGCGTTCTCGGCAGGGGGACTGAAGCTTTCTTT. Its translation is CSVLGRGTEAFF.

The J gene is TRBJ2-1, the V gene TRBV10-3; 13 bases fit TRBD2. Germline V gene sequence: CDR1 ENHRY, CDR2 SYGVKD. The CDR3 has 16 residues. V gave up 2 bases and J gave up 8 bases; unmatched junction bases: 6. The CDR3 nucleotides are TGTGCCATCAGTGAGCCGGGACTAGCGGGGATTGATGAGCAGTTCTTC. This encodes CAISEPGLAGIDEQFF.

This clone was seen many times. The J gene is TRBJ2-1, the V gene TRBV6-5; unclear D gene. Trimming took 2 bases from V and 0 from J, leaving 8 bases between them. The germline V gene has CDR1 MNHEY and CDR2 SVGAGI. This CDR3 is built from 15 residues. This chain's CDR3 is CASSYGRSSYNEQFF. The CDR3 nucleotides read TGTGCCAGCAGTTACGGCCGGAGCTCCTACAATGAGCAGTTCTTC.

The chain employs TRBV28 and TRBJ2-1, with 8 nucleotides matching TRBD2. The CDR3 spans 14 residues. Germline V gives CDR1 MDHEN, CDR2 SYDVKM. Trimming took 5 bases from V and 12 from J; bases not matched to a gene: 12. CDR3 sequence: CASSKGLVPWGQFF. CDR3 in DNA: TGTGCCAGCAGTAAGGGACTAGTCCCGTGGGGGCAGTTCTTC.

The chain recombines TRBV6-4 with TRBJ2-3; TRBD1 is a possible D gene (5 bases). The ends were cut back, 2 bases at V and 5 bases at J, with 11 bases in the middle. This CDR3 has 14 amino acids. Germline CDR1 MRHNA, CDR2 SNTAGT. The CDR3 loop reads CASSDTTTGDTQYF. The CDR3 region has the DNA TGTGCCAGCAGTGACACCACCACAGGAGATACGCAGTATTTT.

The rearrangement uses TRBV10-3 and TRBJ2-7; weak D call: TRBD1 (6 bases). Germline V gene sequence: CDR1 ENHRY, CDR2 SYGVKD. CDR3 length equals 16 residues. V was clipped by 6 bases and J by 0 bases, with 18 bases between them. The CDR3 coding sequence is TGTGCCATCAGGAACAGGCGGACAGAGAGCTCCTACGAGCAGTACTTC. It is translated as CAIRNRRTESSYEQYF.